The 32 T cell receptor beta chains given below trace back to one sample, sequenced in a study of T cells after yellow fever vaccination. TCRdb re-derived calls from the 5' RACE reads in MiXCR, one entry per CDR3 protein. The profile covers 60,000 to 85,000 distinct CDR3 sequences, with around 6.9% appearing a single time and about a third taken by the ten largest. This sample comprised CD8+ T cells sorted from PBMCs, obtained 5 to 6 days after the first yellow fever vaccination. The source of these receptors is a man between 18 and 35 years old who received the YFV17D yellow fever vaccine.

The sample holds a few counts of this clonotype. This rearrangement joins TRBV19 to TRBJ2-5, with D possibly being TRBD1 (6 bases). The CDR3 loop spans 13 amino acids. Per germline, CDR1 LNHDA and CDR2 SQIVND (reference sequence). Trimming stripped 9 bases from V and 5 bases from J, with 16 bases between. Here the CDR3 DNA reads TGTGCCAGCGCCGGGACACAGGGTGAGACCCAGTACTTC. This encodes CASAGTQGETQYF.

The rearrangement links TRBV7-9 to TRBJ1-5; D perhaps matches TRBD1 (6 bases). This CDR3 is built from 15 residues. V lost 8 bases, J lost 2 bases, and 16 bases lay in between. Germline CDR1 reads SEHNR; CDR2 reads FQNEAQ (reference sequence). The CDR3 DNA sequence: TGTGCCAGCCGAGGGGGAGGTGGAGGCAATCAGCCCCAGCATTTT. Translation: CASRGGGGGNQPQHF. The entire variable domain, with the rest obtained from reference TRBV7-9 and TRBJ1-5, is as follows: DTGVSQNPRHKITKRGQNVTFRCDPISEHNRLYWYRQTLGQGPEFLTYFQNEAQLEKSRLLSDRFSAERPKGSFSTLEIQRTEQGDSAMYLCASRGGGGGNQPQHFGDGTRLSIL.

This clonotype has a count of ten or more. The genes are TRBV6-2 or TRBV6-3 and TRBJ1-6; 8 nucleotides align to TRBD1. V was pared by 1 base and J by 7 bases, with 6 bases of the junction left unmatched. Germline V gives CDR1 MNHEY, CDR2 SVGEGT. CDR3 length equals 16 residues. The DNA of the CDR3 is TGTGCCAGCAGTTACTTCGGGGGACAGGCGAATTCACCCCTCCACTTT. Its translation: CASSYFGGQANSPLHF.

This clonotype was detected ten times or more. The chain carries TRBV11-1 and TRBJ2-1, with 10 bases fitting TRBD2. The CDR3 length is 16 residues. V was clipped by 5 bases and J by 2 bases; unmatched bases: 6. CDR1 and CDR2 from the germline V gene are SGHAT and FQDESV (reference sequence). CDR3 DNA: TGTGCCAGCAGCCCAAATAGCGGGGGGCCCTACAATGAGCAGTTCTTC. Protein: CASSPNSGGPYNEQFF.

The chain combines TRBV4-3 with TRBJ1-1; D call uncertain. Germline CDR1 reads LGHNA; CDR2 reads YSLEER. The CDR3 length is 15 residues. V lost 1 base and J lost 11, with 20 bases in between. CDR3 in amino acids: CASSQGSVAANRAFF. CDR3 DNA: TGCGCCAGCAGCCAAGGTTCAGTCGCAGCTAATCGGGCTTTCTTT.

The CDR3 nucleotides read TGCAGTGCTAGAGCTGCGGAGGGAGGGGCCTACGAGCAGTACTTC. Its protein is CSARAAEGGAYEQYF. This sequence joins TRBV20-1 and TRBJ2-7; TRBD2 aligns across 7 bases. This CDR3 is 15 amino acids long. Per the germline V gene, CDR1 is DFQATT and CDR2 is SNEGSKA (reference sequence). J was trimmed by 2 bases and V by 1 base; bases with no gene match: 8.

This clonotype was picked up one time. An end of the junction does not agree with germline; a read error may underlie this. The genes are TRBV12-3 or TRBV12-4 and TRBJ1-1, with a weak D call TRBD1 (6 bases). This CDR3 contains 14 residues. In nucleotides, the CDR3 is TGTGCCAGCAGTTGGGGGACAATGAAGACTGAAGCTTTCTTT. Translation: CASSWGTMKTEAFF.

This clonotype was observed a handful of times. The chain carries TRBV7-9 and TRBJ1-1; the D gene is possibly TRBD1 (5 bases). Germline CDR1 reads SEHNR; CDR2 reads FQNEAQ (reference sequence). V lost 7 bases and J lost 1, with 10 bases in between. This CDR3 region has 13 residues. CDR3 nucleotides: TGTGCCAGCAACGGTGGGGGGAACACTGAAGCTTTCTTT. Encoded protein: CASNGGGNTEAFF.

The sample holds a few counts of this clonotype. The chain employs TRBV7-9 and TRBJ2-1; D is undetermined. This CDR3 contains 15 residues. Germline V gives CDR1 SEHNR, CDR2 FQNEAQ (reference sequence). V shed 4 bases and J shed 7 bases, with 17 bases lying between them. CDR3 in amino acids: CASSSPFEAGNEQFF. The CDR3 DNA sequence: TGTGCCAGCAGCTCGCCTTTTGAGGCCGGGAATGAGCAGTTCTTC.

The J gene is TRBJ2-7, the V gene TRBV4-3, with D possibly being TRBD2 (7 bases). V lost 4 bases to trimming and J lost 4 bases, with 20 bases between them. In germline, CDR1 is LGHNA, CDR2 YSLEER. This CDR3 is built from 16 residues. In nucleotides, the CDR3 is TGCGCCAGCAGCCCCGGTTGGGCAGGGGAGGGGTACGAGCAGTACTTC. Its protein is CASSPGWAGEGYEQYF.

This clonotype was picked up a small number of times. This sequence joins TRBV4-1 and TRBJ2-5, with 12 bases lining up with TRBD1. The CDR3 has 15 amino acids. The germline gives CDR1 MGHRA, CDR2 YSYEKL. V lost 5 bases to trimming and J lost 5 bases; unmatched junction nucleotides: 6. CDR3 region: CASSGRDRGRETQYF. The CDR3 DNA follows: TGCGCCAGCAGCGGACGGGACAGGGGGCGCGAGACCCAGTACTTC.

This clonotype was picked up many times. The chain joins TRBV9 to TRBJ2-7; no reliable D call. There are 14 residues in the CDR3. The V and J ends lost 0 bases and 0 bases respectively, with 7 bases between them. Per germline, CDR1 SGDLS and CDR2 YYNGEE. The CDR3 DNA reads TGTGCCAGCAGCGTAGAACCTTCCTCCTACGAGCAGTACTTC. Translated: CASSVEPSSYEQYF.

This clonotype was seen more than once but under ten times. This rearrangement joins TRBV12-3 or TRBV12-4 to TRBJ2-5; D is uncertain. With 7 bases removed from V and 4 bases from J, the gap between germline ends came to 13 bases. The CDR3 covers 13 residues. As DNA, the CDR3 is TGTGCCAGCACCCGGGCGCAGGTAGAGACCCAGTACTTC. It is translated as CASTRAQVETQYF.

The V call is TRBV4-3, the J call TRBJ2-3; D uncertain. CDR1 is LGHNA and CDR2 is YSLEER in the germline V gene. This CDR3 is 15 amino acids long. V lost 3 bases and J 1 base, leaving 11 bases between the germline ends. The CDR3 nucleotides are TGCGCCAGCAGCCAGGCCCCGGCGGGCACAGATACGCAGTATTTT. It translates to CASSQAPAGTDTQYF.

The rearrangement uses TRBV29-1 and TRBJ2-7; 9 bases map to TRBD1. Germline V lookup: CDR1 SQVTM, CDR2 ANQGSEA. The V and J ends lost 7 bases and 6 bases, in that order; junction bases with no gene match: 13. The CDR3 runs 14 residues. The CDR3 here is CSANTGTGRSEQYF. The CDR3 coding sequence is TGCAGCGCAAATACCGGGACAGGGAGAAGCGAGCAGTACTTC.

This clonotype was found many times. The CDR3 DNA reads TGTGCCAGCAGCCACCCATTCGGGACAGGGAGCACAGATACGCAGTATTTT. Protein product: CASSHPFGTGSTDTQYF. The genes are TRBV7-8 and TRBJ2-3, with 9 bases matching TRBD1. Germline V CDR1 and CDR2: SGHVS, FQNEAQ. This CDR3 spans 17 amino acids. V shed 5 bases and J 0 bases; nucleotides not matched to a gene: 9.

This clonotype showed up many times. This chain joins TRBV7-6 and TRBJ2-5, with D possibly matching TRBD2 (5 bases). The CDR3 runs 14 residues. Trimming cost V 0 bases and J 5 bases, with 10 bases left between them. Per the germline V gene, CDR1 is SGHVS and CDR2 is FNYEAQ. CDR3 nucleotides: TGTGCCAGCAGCTTAGCGCGGAGGAGGGAGACCCAGTACTTC. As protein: CASSLARRRETQYF.

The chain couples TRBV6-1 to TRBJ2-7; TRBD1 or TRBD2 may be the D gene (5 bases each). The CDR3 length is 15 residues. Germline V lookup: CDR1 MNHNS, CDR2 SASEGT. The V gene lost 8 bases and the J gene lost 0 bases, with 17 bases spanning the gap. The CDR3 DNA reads TGTGCCAGCGCTCTGGGACCCCCAAGCTCCTACGAGCAGTACTTC. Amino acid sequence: CASALGPPSSYEQYF.

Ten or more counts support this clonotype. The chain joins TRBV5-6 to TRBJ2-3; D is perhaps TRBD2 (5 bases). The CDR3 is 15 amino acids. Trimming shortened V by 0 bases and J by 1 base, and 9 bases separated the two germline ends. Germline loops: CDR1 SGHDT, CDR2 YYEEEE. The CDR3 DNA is TGTGCCAGCAGCTTGGGAGGTAGCGGCACAGATACGCAGTATTTT. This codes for CASSLGGSGTDTQYF.

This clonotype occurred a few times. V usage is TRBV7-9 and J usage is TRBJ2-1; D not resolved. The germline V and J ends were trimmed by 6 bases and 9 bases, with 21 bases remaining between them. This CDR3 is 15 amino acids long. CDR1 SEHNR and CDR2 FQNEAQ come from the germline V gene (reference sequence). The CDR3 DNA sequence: TGTGCCAGCAGTTTTATCGTAGCCCTGGCAGTTGAGCAGTTCTTC. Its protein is CASSFIVALAVEQFF. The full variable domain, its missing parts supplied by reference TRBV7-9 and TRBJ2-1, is DTGVSQNPRHKITKRGQNVTFRCDPISEHNRLYWYRQTLGQGPEFLTYFQNEAQLEKSRLLSDRFSAERPKGSFSTLEIQRTEQGDSAMYLCASSFIVALAVEQFFGPGTRLTVL.

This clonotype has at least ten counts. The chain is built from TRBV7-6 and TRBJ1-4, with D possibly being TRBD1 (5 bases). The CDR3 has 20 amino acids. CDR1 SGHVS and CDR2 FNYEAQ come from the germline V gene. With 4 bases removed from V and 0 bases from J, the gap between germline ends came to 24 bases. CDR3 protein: CASSSILQFQGVATNEKLFF. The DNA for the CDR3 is TGTGCCAGCAGCTCCATTTTGCAGTTCCAGGGTGTAGCAACTAATGAAAAACTGTTTTTT. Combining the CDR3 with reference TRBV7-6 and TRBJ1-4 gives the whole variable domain GAGVSQSPRYKVTKRGQDVALRCDPISGHVSLYWYRQALGQGPEFLTYFNYEAQQDKSGLPNDRFSAERPEGSISTLTIQRTEQRDSAMYRCASSSILQFQGVATNEKLFFGSGTQLSVL.

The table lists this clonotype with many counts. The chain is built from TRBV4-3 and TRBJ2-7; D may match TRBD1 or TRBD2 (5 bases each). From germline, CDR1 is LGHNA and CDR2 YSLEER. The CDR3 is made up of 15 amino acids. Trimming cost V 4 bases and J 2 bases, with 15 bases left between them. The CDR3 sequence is CASSRTHWGTYEQYF. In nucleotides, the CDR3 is TGCGCCAGCAGCCGGACCCATTGGGGGACCTACGAGCAGTACTTC.

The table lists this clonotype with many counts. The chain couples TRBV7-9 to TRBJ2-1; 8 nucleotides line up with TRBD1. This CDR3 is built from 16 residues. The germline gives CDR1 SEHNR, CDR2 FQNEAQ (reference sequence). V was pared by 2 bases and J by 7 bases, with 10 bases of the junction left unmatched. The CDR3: CASSLTGGFVGNEQFF. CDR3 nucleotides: TGTGCCAGCAGCTTAACAGGGGGGTTTGTAGGGAATGAGCAGTTCTTC.

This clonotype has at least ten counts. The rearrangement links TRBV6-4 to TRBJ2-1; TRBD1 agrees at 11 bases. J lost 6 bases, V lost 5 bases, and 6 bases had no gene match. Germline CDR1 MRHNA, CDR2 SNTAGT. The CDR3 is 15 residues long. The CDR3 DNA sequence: TGTGCCAGCAGTCTCCGGGACAGGGGGAGCAATGAGCAGTTCTTC. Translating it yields CASSLRDRGSNEQFF.

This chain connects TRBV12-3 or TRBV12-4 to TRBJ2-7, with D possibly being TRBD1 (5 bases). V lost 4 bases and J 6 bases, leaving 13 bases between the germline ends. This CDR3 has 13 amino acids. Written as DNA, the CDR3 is TGTGCCAGCAGTTCCAGGGCGCTGGGCGAGCAGTACGTC. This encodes CASSSRALGEQYV.

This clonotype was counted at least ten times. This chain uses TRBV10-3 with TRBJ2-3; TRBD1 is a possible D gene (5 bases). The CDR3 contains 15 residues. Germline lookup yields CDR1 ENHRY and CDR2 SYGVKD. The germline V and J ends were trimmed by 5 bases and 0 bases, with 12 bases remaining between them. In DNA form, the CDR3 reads TGTGCCATCAGTTCGGACATCCCAAGCACAGATACGCAGTATTTT. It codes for CAISSDIPSTDTQYF.

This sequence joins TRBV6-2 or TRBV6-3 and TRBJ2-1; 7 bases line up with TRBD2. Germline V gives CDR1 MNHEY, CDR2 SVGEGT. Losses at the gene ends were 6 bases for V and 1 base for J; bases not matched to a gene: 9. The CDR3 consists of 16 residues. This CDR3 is CASRYQVGGSYNEQFF. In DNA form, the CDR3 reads TGTGCCAGCAGGTACCAAGTGGGGGGGTCCTACAATGAGCAGTTCTTC.

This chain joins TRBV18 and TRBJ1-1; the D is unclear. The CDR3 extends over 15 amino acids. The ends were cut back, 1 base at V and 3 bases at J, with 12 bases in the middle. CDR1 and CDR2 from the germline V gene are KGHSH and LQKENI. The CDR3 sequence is CASSPRTAQDTEAFF. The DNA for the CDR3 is TGTGCCAGCTCACCACGCACAGCACAAGACACTGAAGCTTTCTTT.

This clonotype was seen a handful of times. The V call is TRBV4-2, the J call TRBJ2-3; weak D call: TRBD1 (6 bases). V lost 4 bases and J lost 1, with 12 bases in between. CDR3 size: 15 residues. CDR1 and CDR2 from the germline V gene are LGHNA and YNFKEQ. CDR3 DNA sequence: TGTGCCAGCAGCCCTGAAGGGGGAGGCACAGATACGCAGTATTTT. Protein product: CASSPEGGGTDTQYF.

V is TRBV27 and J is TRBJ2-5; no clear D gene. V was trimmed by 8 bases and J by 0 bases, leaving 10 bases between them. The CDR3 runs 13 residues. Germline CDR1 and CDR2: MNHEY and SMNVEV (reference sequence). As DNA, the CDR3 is TGTGCCAGCGGATTCATAGACCAAGAGACCCAGTACTTC. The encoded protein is CASGFIDQETQYF.

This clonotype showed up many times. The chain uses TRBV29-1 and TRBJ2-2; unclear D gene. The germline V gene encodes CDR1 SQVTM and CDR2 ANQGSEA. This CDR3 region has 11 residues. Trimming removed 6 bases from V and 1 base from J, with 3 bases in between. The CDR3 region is CSVVNTGELFF. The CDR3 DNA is TGCAGCGTCGTGAACACCGGGGAGCTGTTTTTT.

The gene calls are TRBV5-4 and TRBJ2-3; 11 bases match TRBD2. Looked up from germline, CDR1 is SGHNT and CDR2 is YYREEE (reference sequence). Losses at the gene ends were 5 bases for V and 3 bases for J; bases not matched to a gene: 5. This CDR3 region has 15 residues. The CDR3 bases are TGTGCCAGCAGGTTTAGCGGGGGGGCGACAGATACGCAGTATTTT. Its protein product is CASRFSGGATDTQYF. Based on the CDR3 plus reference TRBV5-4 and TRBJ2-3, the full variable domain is ETGVTQSPTHLIKTRGQQVTLRCSSQSGHNTVSWYQQALGQGPQFIFQYYREEENGRGNFPPRFSGLQFPNYSSELNVNALELDDSALYLCASRFSGGATDTQYFGPGTRLTVL.